The subject of this entry is one T cell receptor (beta chain). At one boundary the junction diverges from the germline segment, which might be a read error. The record originates from a study of tumor-infiltrating lymphocytes in primary liver carcinoma. Overall study context: Samples gave roughly 3.5 to 7.5 million productive TCRbeta reads, similar across tissue types.

A constant-region primer primed TCR beta cDNA synthesis from 500 ng of total RNA. It was through three nested multiplex PCR rounds of slightly modified ARM-PCR that TCR beta libraries arose. Primers for the first two PCR rounds were TRBV1-TRBV30 forward primers and a C-beta reverse primer (roughly 10 cycles per round). MiXCR was run by TCRdb on the multiplex PCR reads, yielding one entry per CDR3 protein. The data contain roughly 20,000 distinct CDR3 sequences, 65% to 85% of them singletons. CDR3 size: 15 residues. RNA and DNA were co-extracted from around 20-30 mg of unsorted bulk tissue. Treatment-naive at the time, the patients had chronic HBV infection. More than 80% viable tumor cells made up every tumor sample.

The V gene is TRBV12-3 or TRBV12-4, the J gene TRBJ2-1, with 11 bases identical to TRBD2. The sequenced sample was liver tumor tissue from sampling region 4. Regarding subset: tumor region T4, right-lateral pole. The receptor was isolated from a woman younger than 45 with primary liver carcinoma and hepatitis B virus infection. DNA for the CDR3: TGTCCCAGTAGCCTGTCCGGGACTAGCGGACTCGAGCAGTTCTTC. It codes for CPSSLSGTSGLEQFF.